This T cell receptor beta chain originates from a study of blood T cells in healthy people across ages. Germline V gene sequence: CDR1 MGHRA, CDR2 YSYEKL. The CDR3 covers 16 residues. The junction had 7 bases not matched to a gene; V was cut back by 4 bases and J by 2 bases. Next came a second PCR, run for about 7 to 12 cycles, which used a sample-barcoded 5' primer along with a J-beta primer mix. MiXCR was run by TCRdb on the 5' RACE reads, yielding one entry per CDR3 protein. The top ten clones hold around 24% of a sample with nearly 800,000 distinct CDR3 sequences, just over 55% of them seen once. This clonotype appeared once.

The clonotype was recovered from a man aged 40-55 years in good health. Sequencing input: blood. The chain employs TRBV4-1 and TRBJ2-5, with 10 bases lining up with TRBD2. CDR3 sequence: CASSRGAGGLQETQYF. In DNA form, the CDR3 reads TGCGCCAGCAGCCGCGGAGCGGGGGGGCTGCAAGAGACCCAGTACTTC.